Sequencing of this TCR beta chain was carried out in a study of OX40 agonist ivuxolimab in advanced cancers. Study-level background: Patients received ivuxolimab, an intravenous treatment, every 2 weeks at 0.01 to 10 mg/kg.

The repertoire was sequenced with immunoSEQ multiplex PCR; TCRdb's copy has only in-frame clones and lacks some. Here the sample spans tens of thousands of clones, less than 90% being singletons. CDR3 length: 11 residues. CDR1 and CDR2 from the germline V gene are MNHNY and SVGAGI (reference sequence). V was pared by 6 bases and J by 3 bases, with 5 bases between. The sample consisted of CD4+ or CD8+ T cells sorted from blood, taken in a trial of the OX40 agonist ivuxolimab. The clonotype was recovered from an adult with an advanced solid tumor such as melanoma, head and neck, liver or kidney cancer. J is TRBJ2-5 and V is TRBV6-6; D is unclear. The CDR3 spells CASRRKETQYF. The CDR3 bases are TGTGCCAGCAGGAGAAAAGAGACCCAGTACTTC.